A selection of T cell receptor beta chains follows, all from one sample in a study of blood T cell repertoires in COVID-19. Sequenced by immunoSEQ multiplex PCR; TCRdb stores in-frame clones only, minus some. The top ten hold about 6.4% of the sample, which has about 70,000 clones, about 91% seen once. The sequenced material came from peripheral blood. These receptors all come from a woman aged 65 to 85 with acute or convalescent COVID-19. Each CDR3 is given with its conserved first and last residue. The order of the fields is J gene, D gene, clone size, V gene, CDR3 length, CDR3 protein, CDR3 DNA. D genes are given only for firm matches. A clone size is listed for some rows: how often the clone was seen (once, few, many), or a class if it is expanded.

J gene: TRBJ2-5
D gene: NA
clone size: NA
V gene: TRBV7-2
CDR3 length: 13
CDR3 protein: CASSLYNKETQYF
CDR3 DNA: TGTGCCAGCAGCTTATACAACAAAGAGACCCAGTACTTC

J gene: TRBJ1-6
D gene: NA
clone size: NA
V gene: TRBV18
CDR3 length: 15
CDR3 protein: CASSSDRGDNSPLHF
CDR3 DNA: TGTGCCAGCTCATCGGACAGAGGGGATAATTCACCCCTCCACTTT

J gene: TRBJ2-5
D gene: NA
clone size: once
V gene: TRBV2
CDR3 length: 13
CDR3 protein: CASNRDFTETQYF
CDR3 DNA: TGTGCCAGCAATCGGGACTTCACGGAGACCCAGTACTTC

J gene: TRBJ1-1
D gene: NA
clone size: NA
V gene: TRBV2
CDR3 length: 11
CDR3 protein: CASSSSRRAFF
CDR3 DNA: TGTGCCAGCAGTAGCTCCCGGAGAGCTTTCTTT

J gene: TRBJ1-1
D gene: TRBD1
clone size: medium-sized
V gene: TRBV14
CDR3 length: 19
CDR3 protein: CASSRRLQGGHQADTEAFF
CDR3 DNA: TGTGCCAGCTCCCGTCGTCTACAGGGGGGCCACCAGGCGGACACTGAAGCTTTCTTT

J gene: TRBJ2-7
D gene: NA
clone size: NA
V gene: TRBV7-9
CDR3 length: 11
CDR3 protein: CASSRSYEQYF
CDR3 DNA: TGTGCCAGCAGCCGCTCCTACGAGCAGTACTTC

J gene: TRBJ2-2
D gene: NA
clone size: NA
V gene: TRBV27
CDR3 length: 15
CDR3 protein: CASSLRQDLLGELFF
CDR3 DNA: TGTGCCAGCAGTTTGCGACAGGACCTTCTCGGGGAGCTGTTTTTT

J gene: TRBJ1-4
D gene: TRBD1
clone size: few
V gene: TRBV5-4
CDR3 length: 13
CDR3 protein: CASSVTGEEKLFF
CDR3 DNA: TGTGCCAGCAGCGTTACAGGGGAGGAAAAACTGTTTTTT

J gene: TRBJ2-2
D gene: NA
clone size: NA
V gene: TRBV5-1
CDR3 length: 13
CDR3 protein: CATSTGDLGELFF
CDR3 DNA: TGCGCCACCTCGACAGGTGACCTCGGGGAGCTGTTTTTT

J gene: TRBJ2-7
D gene: TRBD1
clone size: NA
V gene: TRBV9
CDR3 length: 15
CDR3 protein: CASSPTGDPLYEQYF
CDR3 DNA: TGTGCCAGCAGCCCCACAGGGGACCCACTATACGAGCAGTACTTC

J gene: TRBJ1-5
D gene: NA
clone size: NA
V gene: TRBV19
CDR3 length: 13
CDR3 protein: CASGGVSNQPQHF
CDR3 DNA: TGTGCCAGTGGCGGGGTTAGCAATCAGCCCCAGCATTTT

J gene: TRBJ1-6
D gene: NA
clone size: NA
V gene: TRBV2
CDR3 length: 13
CDR3 protein: CASSTDTNSPLHF
CDR3 DNA: TGTGCCAGCAGCACAGATACTAATTCACCCCTCCACTTT

J gene: TRBJ2-1
D gene: TRBD2
clone size: NA
V gene: TRBV19
CDR3 length: 16
CDR3 protein: CASTKRGGSSYNEQFF
CDR3 DNA: TGTGCCTCGACAAAACGGGGAGGGAGCTCCTACAATGAGCAGTTCTTC

J gene: TRBJ1-5
D gene: TRBD1
clone size: NA
V gene: TRBV9
CDR3 length: 14
CDR3 protein: CASSVGTGFTPQHF
CDR3 DNA: TGTGCCAGCAGCGTAGGGACAGGGTTTACTCCCCAGCATTTT

J gene: TRBJ2-1
D gene: TRBD2
clone size: once
V gene: TRBV28
CDR3 length: 15
CDR3 protein: CASSPGTRGYNEQFF
CDR3 DNA: TGTGCCAGCAGTCCGGGGACTAGAGGCTACAATGAGCAGTTCTTC

J gene: TRBJ2-7
D gene: TRBD2
clone size: NA
V gene: TRBV24-1
CDR3 length: 18
CDR3 protein: CATSDRGLPKGGAFEQYF
CDR3 DNA: TGTGCCACCAGTGACCGGGGACTACCTAAAGGAGGGGCCTTTGAGCAGTACTTC

J gene: TRBJ2-5
D gene: TRBD2
clone size: once
V gene: TRBV9
CDR3 length: 17
CDR3 protein: CASSVGGNGGAVETQYF
CDR3 DNA: TGTGCCAGCAGCGTAGGAGGGAACGGGGGGGCCGTAGAGACCCAGTACTTC

J gene: TRBJ1-1
D gene: NA
clone size: NA
V gene: TRBV7-9
CDR3 length: 18
CDR3 protein: CASSLSQGTGKGNTEAFF
CDR3 DNA: TGTGCCAGCAGCTTGAGCCAGGGGACGGGAAAGGGAAACACTGAAGCTTTCTTT

J gene: TRBJ2-2
D gene: TRBD1
clone size: NA
V gene: TRBV5-1
CDR3 length: 15
CDR3 protein: CASSQGQTNTGELFF
CDR3 DNA: TGCGCCAGCAGCCAGGGACAGACGAACACCGGGGAGCTGTTTTTT

J gene: TRBJ1-6
D gene: NA
clone size: NA
V gene: TRBV28
CDR3 length: 13
CDR3 protein: CGGTQGQMSPLHF
CDR3 DNA: TGTGGAGGGACGCAGGGGCAAATGTCACCCCTCCACTTT

J gene: TRBJ1-5
D gene: NA
clone size: NA
V gene: TRBV7-2
CDR3 length: 13
CDR3 protein: CASSPGKNQPQHF
CDR3 DNA: TGTGCCAGCAGCCCAGGCAAAAATCAGCCCCAGCATTTT

J gene: TRBJ1-6
D gene: TRBD1
clone size: NA
V gene: TRBV28
CDR3 length: 14
CDR3 protein: CASSFGTGGSPLHF
CDR3 DNA: TGTGCCAGCAGTTTTGGGACAGGGGGTTCACCCCTCCACTTT

J gene: TRBJ2-7
D gene: TRBD2
clone size: NA
V gene: TRBV5-5
CDR3 length: 16
CDR3 protein: CASSWGLAGGPYEQYF
CDR3 DNA: TGTGCCAGCAGCTGGGGACTAGCGGGGGGGCCCTACGAGCAGTACTTC

J gene: TRBJ2-7
D gene: NA
clone size: NA
V gene: TRBV28
CDR3 length: 12
CDR3 protein: CASSLPPGEQYF
CDR3 DNA: TGTGCCAGCAGCCTGCCGCCGGGCGAGCAGTACTTC

J gene: TRBJ2-1
D gene: TRBD2
clone size: NA
V gene: TRBV6-2/TRBV6-3
CDR3 length: 14
CDR3 protein: CASSPSGRGLEQFF
CDR3 DNA: TGTGCCAGCAGCCCTAGCGGGAGGGGGCTTGAGCAGTTCTTC

J gene: TRBJ2-3
D gene: TRBD2
clone size: NA
V gene: TRBV29-1
CDR3 length: 14
CDR3 protein: CSVEGRGGTDTQYF
CDR3 DNA: TGCAGCGTCGAGGGGCGGGGGGGAACAGATACGCAGTATTTT

J gene: TRBJ1-1
D gene: NA
clone size: NA
V gene: TRBV2
CDR3 length: 10
CDR3 protein: CASRLTGAFF
CDR3 DNA: TGTGCCAGCAGGCTGACAGGAGCTTTCTTT

J gene: TRBJ1-5
D gene: NA
clone size: NA
V gene: TRBV20-1
CDR3 length: 15
CDR3 protein: CSASRPGNSNQPQHF
CDR3 DNA: TGCAGTGCTAGTAGGCCAGGGAATAGCAATCAGCCCCAGCATTTT

J gene: TRBJ2-7
D gene: NA
clone size: NA
V gene: TRBV12-3/TRBV12-4
CDR3 length: 13
CDR3 protein: CASSPGTYYEQYF
CDR3 DNA: TGTGCCAGCAGTCCCGGGACTTACTACGAGCAGTACTTC

J gene: TRBJ2-3
D gene: TRBD2
clone size: NA
V gene: TRBV6-2/TRBV6-3
CDR3 length: 15
CDR3 protein: CASSYREGRGDTQYF
CDR3 DNA: TGTGCCAGCAGTTACAGGGAGGGCCGCGGAGATACGCAGTATTTT

J gene: TRBJ1-2
D gene: NA
clone size: NA
V gene: TRBV30
CDR3 length: 14
CDR3 protein: CAWSRLPDNYGYTF
CDR3 DNA: TGTGCCTGGAGTCGACTTCCGGATAACTATGGCTACACCTTC

J gene: TRBJ2-3
D gene: TRBD1
clone size: NA
V gene: TRBV9
CDR3 length: 14
CDR3 protein: CASGGQGSTDTQYF
CDR3 DNA: TGTGCCAGCGGGGGACAGGGGAGCACAGATACGCAGTATTTT

J gene: TRBJ1-2
D gene: NA
clone size: NA
V gene: TRBV28
CDR3 length: 12
CDR3 protein: CASSSRVYGYTF
CDR3 DNA: TGTGCCAGCAGTTCCAGGGTCTACGGCTACACCTTC

J gene: TRBJ1-4
D gene: TRBD1
clone size: NA
V gene: TRBV5-8
CDR3 length: 16
CDR3 protein: CASSDMTGASNEKLFF
CDR3 DNA: TGTGCCAGCAGCGATATGACAGGGGCGAGTAATGAAAAACTGTTTTTT

J gene: TRBJ2-1
D gene: NA
clone size: NA
V gene: TRBV7-8
CDR3 length: 13
CDR3 protein: CASSLQDLNEQFF
CDR3 DNA: TGTGCCAGCAGCTTACAGGATCTCAATGAGCAGTTCTTC